The 25 T cell receptor beta chains presented below share a single source sample, sequenced in a study of blood T cells in healthy people across ages. A sample-barcoded 5' primer and a J-beta primer mix were used in a second PCR of roughly 7 to 11 cycles. MiXCR, applied by TCRdb to the 5' RACE reads, yields one record per CDR3 protein. The sample holds almost 300,000 distinct CDR3 sequences, 25% to 30% seen once. The specimen was blood. The receptor source for this set is a woman in her sixties or seventies in good health.

This rearrangement joins TRBV12-3 or TRBV12-4 to TRBJ2-5; D might be TRBD2 (5 bases). This CDR3 comprises 14 residues. Trimming shortened V by 5 bases and J by 5 bases, and 15 bases separated the two germline ends. CDR3 sequence: CASSRSGDWETQYF. For the CDR3, the DNA is TGTGCCAGCAGTAGAAGCGGAGACTGGGAGACCCAGTACTTC.

This clonotype was picked up a small number of times. The rearrangement joins TRBV14 to TRBJ1-1, with 7 bases fitting TRBD1. V lost 1 base to trimming and J lost 4 bases; unmatched junction nucleotides: 9. This CDR3 region has 16 residues. Germline lookup yields CDR1 SGHDN and CDR2 FVKESK. The CDR3 DNA reads TGTGCCAGCAGCCAAGTTCTAGGGGGCGGGAGCACTGAAGCTTTCTTT. Its protein is CASSQVLGGGSTEAFF. Complete variable domain (other parts from reference TRBV14 and TRBJ1-1): EAGVTQFPSHSVIEKGQTVTLRCDPISGHDNLYWYRRVMGKEIKFLLHFVKESKQDESGMPNNRFLAERTGGTYSTLKVQPAELEDSGVYFCASSQVLGGGSTEAFFGQGTRLTVV.

J is TRBJ1-5 and V is TRBV4-1; D not certain. CDR3 length: 18 residues. Trimming pared 1 base from V and 1 base from J, leaving 17 bases between. CDR1 and CDR2 from the germline V gene are MGHRA and YSYEKL. CDR3 coding DNA: TGCGCCAGCAGCCAAGGCCCGCGTCTGAAGAGCAGCAATCAGCCCCAGCATTTT. Protein product: CASSQGPRLKSSNQPQHF.

The DNA of the CDR3 is TGCAGTGCTAGTGACGTAGGCCCCACTAGCGGGAGAGGCGAGCAGTACTTC. Its protein product is CSASDVGPTSGRGEQYF. The genes are TRBV20-1 and TRBJ2-7, with 11 bases fitting TRBD2. The CDR3 has 17 amino acids. The germline CDR1 and CDR2 sequences are DFQATT and SNEGSKA (reference sequence). Trimming removed 3 bases from V and 6 bases from J; junction bases left unmatched: 16.

The chain carries TRBV20-1 and TRBJ2-3; 7 bases map to TRBD2. J gave up 4 bases and V 2 bases, and 6 bases lay outside the gene matches. The CDR3 is made up of 14 amino acids. Germline assignment: CDR1 DFQATT and CDR2 SNEGSKA (reference sequence). Here the CDR3 reads CSARPGLVPDTQYF. CDR3 nucleotides: TGCAGTGCTAGACCAGGACTAGTCCCAGATACGCAGTATTTT.

At least ten counts were recorded for this clonotype. This rearrangement joins TRBV24-1 to TRBJ2-2; 11 bases are shared with TRBD1. V trimming: 4 bases; J trimming: 3 bases; junction bases outside the gene matches: 3. Germline values: CDR1 KGHDR, CDR2 SFDVKD. The CDR3 runs 16 residues. In DNA, the CDR3 is TGTGCCACCAGTGACTCGGGACAGGGGGACACCGGGGAGCTGTTTTTT. Protein product: CATSDSGQGDTGELFF.

This chain joins TRBV24-1 and TRBJ2-3, with D possibly being TRBD2 (6 bases). There are 14 residues in the CDR3. Trimming took 4 bases from V and 3 from J, leaving 10 bases between them. Germline V gene sequence: CDR1 KGHDR, CDR2 SFDVKD. CDR3 amino acids: CATSDRTTTDTQYF. The CDR3 region has the DNA TGTGCCACCAGTGACCGGACTACTACAGATACGCAGTATTTT.

The V and J genes are TRBV19 and TRBJ2-5; 12 nucleotides match TRBD2. TRBJ2-1 explains the end of the DNA better; the J call may be wrong. Germline CDR1 reads LNHDA; CDR2 reads SQIVND (reference sequence). This CDR3 contains 15 residues. In DNA, the CDR3 is TGTGCCAGTAGAGCTAGCGGGAGGGTCTACAATGAGCAGTTCTTC. This codes for CASRASGRVYNEQFF.

This clonotype was counted only a few times. The chain carries TRBV28 and TRBJ1-5; 7 bases align to TRBD1. Trimming cost V 8 bases and J 4 bases; bases outside gene matches: 11. From germline, CDR1 is MDHEN and CDR2 SYDVKM. This CDR3 is 15 amino acids long. CDR3 region: CASLEQGKQNQPQHF. In DNA form, the CDR3 reads TGTGCCAGCTTAGAACAGGGGAAGCAGAATCAGCCCCAGCATTTT.

The V gene is TRBV29-1, the J gene TRBJ2-5; a possible D gene is TRBD1 (6 bases). This CDR3 spans 12 amino acids. Germline V gives CDR1 SQVTM, CDR2 ANQGSEA. The germline V and J ends were trimmed by 5 bases and 4 bases, with 11 bases remaining between them. The CDR3 protein is CSVLQGSETQYF. The CDR3 DNA reads TGCAGCGTTCTACAGGGTTCAGAGACCCAGTACTTC.

This clonotype showed up many times. The genes are TRBV28 and TRBJ1-4; possible D gene TRBD1, 5 bases. Looked up from germline, CDR1 is MDHEN and CDR2 is SYDVKM. The CDR3 sequence is 14 residues long. The germline V and J ends were trimmed by 6 bases and 8 bases, with 16 bases remaining between them. CDR3 sequence reads: CASSRDSKSEKLFF. The CDR3 nucleotides read TGTGCCAGCAGCCGCGACAGCAAGTCCGAAAAACTGTTTTTT.

This clonotype was observed once. J is TRBJ2-2 and V is TRBV7-3; D is perhaps TRBD2 (5 bases). In germline, CDR1 is SGHTA, CDR2 FQGTGA. This CDR3 comprises 13 residues. With 5 bases removed from V and 1 base from J, the gap between germline ends came to 5 bases. For the CDR3, the DNA is TGTGCCAGCAGCGCGGGGAACACCGGGGAGCTGTTTTTT. Translating it yields CASSAGNTGELFF.

This clonotype was counted a few times. The rearrangement uses TRBV7-9 and TRBJ1-4, with D possibly TRBD1 on 5 matching bases. V was pared by 4 bases and J by 8 bases, with 17 bases between. CDR1 is SEHNR, CDR2 FQNEAQ, per germline (reference sequence). This CDR3 region has 15 residues. Here the CDR3 reads CASSSPSGAWEKLFF. The CDR3 coding sequence is TGTGCCAGCAGCTCACCCTCCGGGGCGTGGGAAAAACTGTTTTTT.

This clonotype was recorded a few times. The chain uses TRBV10-2 and TRBJ2-4; D is possibly TRBD2 (5 bases). The CDR3 consists of 12 residues. From germline, CDR1 is WSHSY and CDR2 SAAADI. Trimming took 4 bases from V and 6 from J, leaving 7 bases between them. CDR3 region: CASSAGGNIQYF. As DNA, the CDR3 is TGCGCCAGCAGTGCCGGAGGAAACATTCAGTACTTC.

Regarding this clonotype: Germline is not matched at one junction end, which may reflect a read error. The rearrangement uses TRBV28 and TRBJ1-5; the D gene is possibly TRBD1 (5 bases). There are 12 residues in the CDR3. Germline CDR1 MDHEN, CDR2 SYDVKM. The CDR3 sequence is CAGSSGVRAQHF. The CDR3 DNA reads as TGTGCCGGCAGTTCGGGGGTCCGGGCCCAGCATTTT. Using reference TRBV28 and TRBJ1-5 for the parts outside the CDR3, the full variable domain is DVKVTQSSRYLVKRTGEKVFLECVQDMDHENMFWYRQDPGLGLRLIYFSYDVKMKEKGDIPEGYSVSREKKERFSLILESASTNQTSMYLCAGSSGVRAQHFGDGTRLSIL.

The chain carries TRBV29-1 and TRBJ2-1, with no clear D. V was pared by 4 bases and J by 3 bases, with 4 bases between. Germline V CDR1 and CDR2: SQVTM, ANQGSEA. This CDR3 has 11 amino acids. As DNA, the CDR3 is TGCAGCGTTGCTAGCTACAATGAGCAGTTCTTC. Its protein is CSVASYNEQFF.

DNA of the CDR3: TGTGCCAGCTCGGGTCTTGAAGGGGTCGCCACTGAAGCTTTCTTT. It yields the protein CASSGLEGVATEAFF. The chain employs TRBV18 and TRBJ1-1, with TRBD1 as a possible D gene (5 bases). From germline, CDR1 is KGHSH and CDR2 LQKENI. V lost 6 bases and J lost 4, with 18 bases in between. The CDR3 is 15 residues long.

This clonotype appeared a few times. This chain joins TRBV9 and TRBJ2-5; D ambiguous. The end of the DNA aligns better with TRBJ2-1, so the J call may be wrong. The CDR3 is 15 residues long. CDR1 SGDLS and CDR2 YYNGEE come from the germline V gene. CDR3 nucleotides: TGTGCCAGCAGCGTAGACGAAGCGACCTACAATGAGCAGTTCTTC. Protein sequence: CASSVDEATYNEQFF.

The rearrangement joins TRBV4-1 to TRBJ2-7; 14 bases agree with TRBD2. CDR3 length: 16 amino acids. V shed 5 bases, J shed 7 bases, and the junction held 10 bases outside the gene matches. Germline CDR1 is MGHRA and CDR2 is YSYEKL. The CDR3 DNA sequence: TGCGCCAGCAGCTCGACAGGACTAGCGGGAGGACAGGAGCAGTACTTC. The encoded protein is CASSSTGLAGGQEQYF.

J is TRBJ2-5 and V is TRBV5-1; TRBD1 aligns across 7 bases. This CDR3 spans 15 amino acids. V trimming: 8 bases; J trimming: 0 bases; junction bases outside the gene matches: 10. Germline V CDR1 and CDR2: SGHRS, YFSETQ. CDR3 protein: CASTHPTGYQETQYF. DNA of the CDR3: TGCGCCAGTACCCACCCGACAGGGTACCAAGAGACCCAGTACTTC.

The chain employs TRBV28 and TRBJ2-5; 7 nucleotides line up with TRBD1. The end of the DNA aligns better with TRBJ2-7, so the J call may be wrong. Germline assignment: CDR1 MDHEN and CDR2 SYDVKM. The CDR3 is 15 residues long. CDR3 protein: CASSDQGEPSYEQYF. The CDR3 coding sequence is TGTGCCAGCAGTGATCAGGGGGAACCATCCTACGAGCAGTACTTC.

For this clonotype: Compared with germline, one end of the junction differs, possibly owing to a read error. The chain links TRBV15 to TRBJ1-3; D might be TRBD1 (5 bases). CDR3 length: 16 residues. Germline CDR1 reads LNHNV; CDR2 reads YYDKDF (reference sequence). The CDR3 bases are TGTGCCACCAGTAGAGGTCATGGAGAGGGGTCCAACACCATATATTTT. This gives the protein CATSRGHGEGSNTIYF.

This clonotype was seen more than once but under ten times. This chain joins TRBV27 and TRBJ2-7; perhaps TRBD2 as D (7 bases). Germline CDR1 and CDR2: MNHEY and SMNVEV (reference sequence). The CDR3 runs to 16 residues. Trimming took off 6 bases at V and 6 bases at J, with 24 bases between the two ends. The CDR3 bases are TGTGCCAGCAGATCCCTAGAGGGGGGGAGAAGAAGCGAGCAGTACTTC. Residues: CASRSLEGGRRSEQYF.

The rearrangement links TRBV28 to TRBJ2-5; TRBD2 agrees at 8 bases. The germline V gene encodes CDR1 MDHEN and CDR2 SYDVKM. CDR3 length: 17 residues. Trimming removed 5 bases from V and 0 bases from J; junction bases left unmatched: 11. CDR3 bases: TGTGCCAGCAGTACCCAGCGGGAGAGGGGATACCAAGAGACCCAGTACTTC. Translating gives CASSTQRERGYQETQYF.

This sequence joins TRBV29-1 and TRBJ1-1; D not certain. The CDR3 sequence is 13 residues long. Germline values: CDR1 SQVTM, CDR2 ANQGSEA. Trimming stripped 6 bases from V and 0 bases from J, with 11 bases between. CDR3 sequence (DNA): TGCAGCGTCTCAAGGGTTATGAACACTGAAGCTTTCTTT. This codes for CSVSRVMNTEAFF. The variable domain in full, with the rest retrieved from reference TRBV29-1 and TRBJ1-1, is SAVISQKPSRDICQRGTSLTIQCQVDSQVTMMFWYRQQPGQSLTLIATANQGSEATYESGFVIDKFPISRPNLTFSTLTVSNMSPEDSSIYLCSVSRVMNTEAFFGQGTRLTVV.